What follows are 25 T cell receptor beta chains derived from one specimen sequenced in a study of vaccination effects on CD4 cells after COVID-19. These receptors are not linked to any known antigen. Sequencing followed a ViraFEST assay step that expanded antigen-specific CD4+ T cells with viral peptide pools. Investigators separated out CD4+ T cells once more than nine days of culture had passed. It was two doses of either the BNT162b2 or mRNA-1273 vaccine that participants received. Here immunoSEQ multiplex PCR was the method, and the copy in TCRdb shows in-frame clones only, minus some. The sample carries around 81,000 clones, around four fifths recorded once. The sequenced sample was CD4+ T cells from PBMCs cultured with HCoV-OC43 spike peptides, obtained after COVID-19 vaccination. Described subset: HCoV-OC43 spike overlapping peptide pool stimulation. Every receptor here comes from a human donor who received a COVID-19 vaccine.

The chain links TRBV12-3 or TRBV12-4 to TRBJ1-1, with D possibly TRBD1 on 5 matching bases. The CDR3 runs to 13 residues. Trimming shortened V by 3 bases and J by 6 bases, and 11 bases separated the two germline ends. CDR3 protein: CASSLGLFSEAFF. CDR3 in DNA: TGTGCCAGCAGTTTGGGGCTCTTCTCTGAAGCTTTCTTT.

The chain recombines TRBV6-2 or TRBV6-3 with TRBJ1-6, with D possibly matching TRBD1 (6 bases). Germline lookup yields CDR1 MNHEY and CDR2 SVGEGT. The CDR3 totals 13 residues. Trimming stripped 0 bases from V and 15 bases from J, with 12 bases between. In DNA form, the CDR3 reads TGTGCCAGCAGTTACTCGAAGCGGACAGACCTCCACTTT. It encodes CASSYSKRTDLHF.

The chain recombines TRBV12-3 or TRBV12-4 with TRBJ1-1; D is ambiguous. The CDR3 has 13 amino acids. Trimming pared 6 bases from V and 5 bases from J, leaving 13 bases between. The CDR3 loop is CASSLIGETEAFF. CDR3 in DNA: TGTGCCAGCAGCCTAATTGGCGAGACTGAAGCTTTCTTT.

The table lists this clone with a few counts. The chain combines TRBV7-9 with TRBJ2-3, with TRBD1 matching 7 bases. Germline trimming cut 4 bases from V and 2 bases from J; bases unmatched to any gene: 6. The CDR3 is 15 amino acids. The germline gives CDR1 SEHNR, CDR2 FQNEAQ (reference sequence). The CDR3 coding sequence is TGTGCCAGCAGCTCATCGGGACAGAACACAGATACGCAGTATTTT. Translating gives CASSSSGQNTDTQYF.

The genes are TRBV7-3 and TRBJ2-5; possibly TRBD2 for D (7 bases). The CDR3 spans 13 residues. V was cut by 4 bases and J by 5 bases, with 11 bases left in between. CDR1 and CDR2 from the germline V gene are SGHTA and FQGTGA. CDR3 DNA sequence: TGTGCCAGCAGCTCCGGGGGGCGGGAGACCCAGTACTTC. Its translation is CASSSGGRETQYF.

This chain uses TRBV7-2 with TRBJ2-7; D possibly corresponds to TRBD1 (6 bases). Germline V gene data show CDR1 as SGHTA and CDR2 as FQGNSA. Trimming removed 4 bases from V and 4 bases from J, with 11 bases in between. The CDR3 length is 13 residues. This chain's CDR3 is CASSWRTEYEQYV. The CDR3 nucleotides are TGTGCCAGCAGCTGGCGGACAGAATACGAGCAGTACGTC.

The V call is TRBV6-6, the J call TRBJ1-3, with D maybe TRBD1 (5 bases). Trimming took off 7 bases at V and 0 bases at J, with 7 bases between the two ends. This CDR3 spans 13 amino acids. Germline CDR1 reads MNHNY; CDR2 reads SVGAGI (reference sequence). CDR3 sequence: CASTQVSGNTIYF. The CDR3 DNA is TGTGCCAGCACACAGGTCTCTGGAAACACCATATATTTT.

This clone was counted between two and nine times. The V gene is TRBV9, the J gene TRBJ1-6, with D hard to call. CDR1 SGDLS and CDR2 YYNGEE come from the germline V gene. The CDR3 has 17 residues. The V gene lost 0 bases and the J gene lost 0 bases, with 10 bases spanning the gap. CDR3 nucleotides: TGTGCCAGCAGCGTAGAGCCGTCGAGCTCCTATAATTCACCCCTCCACTTT. This codes for CASSVEPSSSYNSPLHF.

The chain has TRBV6-4 and TRBJ2-3, with TRBD2 identical over 8 bases. Germline V gene sequence: CDR1 MRHNA, CDR2 SNTAGT. CDR3 length: 19 amino acids. Unmatched junction bases numbered 21, after V lost 6 bases and J lost 4 bases. CDR3 sequence reads: CASSVQPPLAGGRADTQYF. The CDR3 coding sequence is TGTGCCAGCAGCGTCCAACCACCTCTAGCGGGTGGGCGGGCAGATACGCAGTATTTT.

The chain carries TRBV29-1 and TRBJ1-2; 7 nucleotides align to TRBD1. Germline V gives CDR1 SQVTM, CDR2 ANQGSEA. J lost 0 bases, V lost 2 bases, and 12 bases had no gene match. The length of the CDR3 is 17 residues. CDR3 DNA: TGCAGCGTTGAACCTCAAGGCCGGGACAGCACTAACTATGGCTACACCTTC. Its protein is CSVEPQGRDSTNYGYTF.

J is TRBJ1-5 and V is TRBV19, with TRBD1 as a possible D gene (6 bases). The V end was cut by 3 bases, the J end by 6 bases, with 9 bases between. The CDR3 loop spans 13 amino acids. The germline CDR1 and CDR2 sequences are LNHDA and SQIVND (reference sequence). CDR3: CASSITGRQPQHF. The CDR3 DNA reads as TGTGCCAGTAGTATTACAGGGCGTCAGCCCCAGCATTTT.

The V and J genes are TRBV18 and TRBJ2-5, with 12 bases aligning to TRBD1. CDR3 length: 14 amino acids. Trimming took 3 bases from V and 4 from J; bases not matched to a gene: 0. The germline gives CDR1 KGHSH, CDR2 LQKENI. DNA for the CDR3: TGTGCCAGCTCACCGGGACAGGGGGCAGAGACCCAGTACTTC. Translated: CASSPGQGAETQYF.

The chain combines TRBV28 with TRBJ2-1; D is undetermined. CDR3 length equals 13 residues. Trimming left V 10 bases short and J 12 bases short, with 22 bases between. In germline, CDR1 is MDHEN, CDR2 SYDVKM. The CDR3 DNA reads as TGTGCCACCCAGGAGACTTCAGTCCGAGGGCAGTTCTTC. This encodes CATQETSVRGQFF.

The chain combines TRBV4-1 with TRBJ2-2; perhaps TRBD1 as D (6 bases). V was cut by 2 bases and J by 5 bases, with 12 bases left in between. CDR1 is MGHRA and CDR2 is YSYEKL in the germline V gene. CDR3 length: 15 residues. The CDR3 nucleotides are TGCGCCAGCAGCCAACGAACAGGGTGGACCGGGGAGCTGTTTTTT. Translated, it gives CASSQRTGWTGELFF.

The chain has TRBV23-1 and TRBJ2-5; TRBD1 matches 7 bases. TRBV23-1 has ORF status, its function being uncertain. The CDR3 runs to 18 residues. V trimming: 0 bases; J trimming: 5 bases; junction bases outside the gene matches: 15. The CDR3 DNA reads TGCGCCAGCAGTCAATCCCCGGGACAGACCTCTCCTGGGGAGACCCAGTACTTC. Translating it yields CASSQSPGQTSPGETQYF.

The rearrangement links TRBV24-1 to TRBJ2-2; 7 positions match TRBD1. This CDR3 has 13 amino acids. The germline V gene has CDR1 KGHDR and CDR2 SFDVKD. The V gene end was trimmed by 11 bases and the J gene end by 2 bases; junction bases not matched to a gene: 4. CDR3 bases: TGTGCCAGCCGGGACAGTAACACCGGGGAGCTGTTTTTT. Translating gives CASRDSNTGELFF.

This clone was detected a few times. The chain is built from TRBV2 and TRBJ2-7; no clear D gene. Trimming took 4 bases from V and 6 from J, leaving 10 bases between them. The CDR3 is 12 amino acids. Germline V gene sequence: CDR1 SNHLY, CDR2 FYNNEI. The CDR3 region has the DNA TGTGCCAGCAGTGCCGACGGGTTCGAGCAGTACGTC. Amino acid sequence: CASSADGFEQYV.

This rearrangement joins TRBV9 to TRBJ1-2; tentative D call: TRBD1 (5 bases). The CDR3 spans 13 residues. V shed 0 bases and J shed 5 bases, with 8 bases lying between them. The germline gives CDR1 SGDLS, CDR2 YYNGEE. The CDR3 DNA follows: TGTGCCAGCAGCGTAGCTGGGGCTTATGGCTACACCTTC. It is translated as CASSVAGAYGYTF.

In DNA, the CDR3 is TGTGCCACCGGCGATAGTAATCAGCCCCAGCATTTT. Its protein is CATGDSNQPQHF. The chain recombines TRBV24-1 with TRBJ1-5; D gene uncertain. Germline CDR1 reads KGHDR; CDR2 reads SFDVKD. The CDR3 sequence is 12 residues long. V lost 9 bases and J lost 4, with 9 bases in between.

The chain couples TRBV7-2 to TRBJ2-7, with D perhaps matching TRBD2 (5 bases). This CDR3 spans 15 amino acids. V lost 1 base and J lost 3, with 13 bases in between. Germline lookup yields CDR1 SGHTA and CDR2 FQGNSA. The DNA for the CDR3 is TGTGCCAGCAGCTTAGGGCCCCTAAGCGGCTACGAGCAGTACGTC. Encoded protein: CASSLGPLSGYEQYV.

J is TRBJ1-6 and V is TRBV4-3; TRBD1 is a possible D gene (5 bases). The V end lost 3 bases, the J end lost 8 bases, and 29 bases lay between the germline ends. This CDR3 comprises 20 residues. Germline V gives CDR1 LGHNA, CDR2 YSLEER. CDR3 in amino acids: CASSQDWLARGSLRDSPLHF. DNA of the CDR3: TGCGCCAGCAGCCAGGATTGGCTTGCGCGGGGCAGTCTGAGAGATTCACCCCTCCACTTT.

This chain uses TRBV28 with TRBJ2-1; TRBD2 matches at 12 bases. This CDR3 spans 18 amino acids. Trimming took 5 bases from V and 4 from J; bases not matched to a gene: 12. CDR1 and CDR2 from the germline V gene are MDHEN and SYDVKM. In DNA form, the CDR3 reads TGTGCCAGCAGTCCTAACCGACTAGCGGGGGTAGGATACAATGAGCAGTTCTTC. Translated: CASSPNRLAGVGYNEQFF.

The DNA for the CDR3 is TGTGCCAGCAGCTTCCGAAGGGTAGATGAGACCCAGTACTTC. Protein product: CASSFRRVDETQYF. The V and J genes are TRBV7-8 and TRBJ2-5; D gene unclear. CDR1 is SGHVS and CDR2 is FQNEAQ in the germline V gene. The V end was cut by 3 bases, the J end by 5 bases, with 13 bases between. CDR3 size: 14 residues.

The chain links TRBV6-5 to TRBJ1-4; no definite D call. Trimming stripped 11 bases from V and 4 bases from J, with 17 bases between. CDR1 and CDR2 (germline): MNHEY, SVGAGI. There are 14 residues in the CDR3. This CDR3 is CAAKGGRDNEKLFF. CDR3 DNA sequence: TGTGCCGCTAAAGGAGGGCGGGATAATGAAAAACTGTTTTTT.

The rearrangement links TRBV24-1 to TRBJ2-1, with 9 bases matching TRBD2. There are 16 residues in the CDR3. Trimming took 3 bases from V and 5 from J; bases not matched to a gene: 7. The germline V gene has CDR1 KGHDR and CDR2 SFDVKD. The CDR3 sequence is CATSDRAGGPNNEQFF. In DNA, the CDR3 is TGTGCCACCAGTGATCGAGCGGGGGGCCCCAACAATGAGCAGTTCTTC.